This entry lists 3 T cell receptor beta chains sequenced from one sample in a study of T cell responses to AZD1222 COVID-19 vaccine. Some clones are missing from TCRdb's copy, which holds only in-frame ones; the method was immunoSEQ multiplex PCR. The table has about 83,000 clones, 86% seen once; the top ten hold roughly 9.4%. Sequences were derived from peripheral blood, sampled on day 0 of AZD1222 vaccination. The origin of the receptors is an adult in good health.

This clone was recorded a few times. The rearrangement joins TRBV2 to TRBJ1-4; D not certain. The CDR3 contains 16 residues. The V gene lost 5 bases and the J gene lost 5 bases, with 18 bases spanning the gap. Germline V lookup: CDR1 SNHLY, CDR2 FYNNEI. This CDR3 is CASSPEARGLNEKLFF. The CDR3 nucleotides are TGTGCCAGCAGTCCCGAAGCGCGGGGTCTGAATGAAAAACTGTTTTTT.

The gene calls are TRBV24-1 and TRBJ2-2; unclear D gene. CDR3 size: 15 residues. CDR1 is KGHDR, CDR2 SFDVKD, per germline. The V end was cut by 8 bases, the J end by 3 bases, with 15 bases between. The DNA for the CDR3 is TGTGCCACCATGTTATGGGCTAGTGACACCGGGGAGCTGTTTTTT. Its translation: CATMLWASDTGELFF.

V and J are TRBV7-2 and TRBJ2-5; D might be TRBD2 (5 bases). The V gene's germline CDR1 is SGHTA and CDR2 FQGNSA. The V and J ends lost 0 bases and 5 bases respectively, with 13 bases between them. This CDR3 has 15 residues. The CDR3 protein is CASSLAVSSHETQYF. As DNA, the CDR3 is TGTGCCAGCAGCTTAGCGGTTTCTAGCCACGAGACCCAGTACTTC.